This T cell receptor (beta chain) is from a study of shared clonotypes between healthy human individuals. Findings of the study overall: Rarefaction curves obtained for sorted subsets showed sequencing incomplete despite large depth. Four donors had about 5% of their naive CD4 clonotypes in common.

Germline lookup yields CDR1 MNHEY and CDR2 SVGAGI. The CDR3 length is 14 residues. The J segment lost 3 bases and the V segment lost 8 bases, leaving 8 bases of the junction unmatched. A deep-level run was used for the assay. Clones were sequenced by immunoSEQ multiplex PCR, and TCRdb holds only the in-frame ones, with some missing. Found here are about 590,000 clones, roughly 95% of them singletons; the top ten hold less than 0.13%. In its sample, this clone was seen once. The target antigen is unknown. As defined, naive CD8 cells were CD45RO-negative and positively selected for CCR7, with terminally differentiated effector memory CD45RA+ cells excluded.

The chain carries TRBV6-5 and TRBJ2-7, with 9 bases that match TRBD2. The sequenced sample was naive CD8+ T cells sorted from blood. The clonotype was recovered from a woman aged 25 to 45 in good health. CDR3 sequence: CASGAGGESYEQYF. CDR3 coding DNA: TGTGCCAGCGGGGCGGGAGGGGAGAGCTACGAGCAGTACTTC.